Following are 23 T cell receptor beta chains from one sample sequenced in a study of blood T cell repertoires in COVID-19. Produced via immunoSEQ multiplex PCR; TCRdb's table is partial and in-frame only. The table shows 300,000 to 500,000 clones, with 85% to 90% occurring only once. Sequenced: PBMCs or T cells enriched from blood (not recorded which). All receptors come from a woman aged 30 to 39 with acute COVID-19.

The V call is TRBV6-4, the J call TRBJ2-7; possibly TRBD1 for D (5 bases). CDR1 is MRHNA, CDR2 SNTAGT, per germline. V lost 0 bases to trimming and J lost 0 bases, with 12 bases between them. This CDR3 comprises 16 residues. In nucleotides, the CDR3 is TGTGCCAGCAGTGACTCAGGGGCTCCCAGCTCCTACGAGCAGTACTTC. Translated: CASSDSGAPSSYEQYF.

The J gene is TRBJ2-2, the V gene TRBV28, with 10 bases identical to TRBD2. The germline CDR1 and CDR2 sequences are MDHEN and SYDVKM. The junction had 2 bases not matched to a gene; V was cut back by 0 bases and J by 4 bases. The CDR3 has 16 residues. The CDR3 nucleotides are TGTGCCAGCAGTTTATGGCCTAGCGGGGGCACCGGGGAGCTGTTTTTT. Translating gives CASSLWPSGGTGELFF. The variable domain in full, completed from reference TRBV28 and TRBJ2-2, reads DVKVTQSSRYLVKRTGEKVFLECVQDMDHENMFWYRQDPGLGLRLIYFSYDVKMKEKGDIPEGYSVSREKKERFSLILESASTNQTSMYLCASSLWPSGGTGELFFGEGSRLTVL.

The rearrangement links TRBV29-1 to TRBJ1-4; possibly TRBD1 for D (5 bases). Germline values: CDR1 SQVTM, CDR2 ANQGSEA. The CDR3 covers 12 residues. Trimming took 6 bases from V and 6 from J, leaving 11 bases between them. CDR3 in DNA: TGCAGCGTGGGGGGGGGAGATGAAAAACTGTTTTTT. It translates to CSVGGGDEKLFF.

Written as DNA, the CDR3 is TGTGCCAGTAGTCTCAAGGTAGCTGGCCAAGAGACCCAGTACTTC. This codes for CASSLKVAGQETQYF. The V call is TRBV19, the J call TRBJ2-5, with D uncertain. From germline, CDR1 is LNHDA and CDR2 SQIVND (reference sequence). The ends were cut back, 5 bases at V and 1 base at J, with 14 bases in the middle. This CDR3 comprises 15 residues.

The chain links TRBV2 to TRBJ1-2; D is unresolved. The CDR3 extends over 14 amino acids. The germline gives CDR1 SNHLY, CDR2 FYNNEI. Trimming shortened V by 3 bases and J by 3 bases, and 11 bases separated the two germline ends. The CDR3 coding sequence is TGTGCCAGCAGTGAGGCGGGCTGGGACTATGGCTACACCTTC. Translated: CASSEAGWDYGYTF.

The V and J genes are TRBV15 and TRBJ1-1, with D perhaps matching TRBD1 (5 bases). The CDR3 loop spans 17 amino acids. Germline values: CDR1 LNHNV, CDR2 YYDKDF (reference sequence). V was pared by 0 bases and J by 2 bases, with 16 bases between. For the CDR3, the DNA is TGTGCCACCAGCAGAGATTTGGGGCGCCGGACCAACACTGAAGCTTTCTTT. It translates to CATSRDLGRRTNTEAFF.

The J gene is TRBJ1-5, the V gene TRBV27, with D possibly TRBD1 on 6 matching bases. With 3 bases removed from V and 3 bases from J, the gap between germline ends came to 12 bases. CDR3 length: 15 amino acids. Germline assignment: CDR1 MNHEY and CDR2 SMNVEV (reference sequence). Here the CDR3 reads CASSFGRGPNQPQHF. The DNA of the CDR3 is TGTGCCAGCAGTTTCGGCAGGGGCCCCAATCAGCCCCAGCATTTT.

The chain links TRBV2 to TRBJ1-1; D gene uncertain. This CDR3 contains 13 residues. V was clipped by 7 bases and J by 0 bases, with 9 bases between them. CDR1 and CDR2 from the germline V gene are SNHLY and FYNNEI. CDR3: CASKTALNTEAFF. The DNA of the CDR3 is TGTGCCAGCAAAACAGCCCTGAACACTGAAGCTTTCTTT.

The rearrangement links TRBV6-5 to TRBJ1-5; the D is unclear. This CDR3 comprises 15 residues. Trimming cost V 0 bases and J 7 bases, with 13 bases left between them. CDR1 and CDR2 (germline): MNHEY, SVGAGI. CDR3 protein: CASSYSSGWGQPQHF. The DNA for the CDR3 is TGTGCCAGCAGTTACTCTTCGGGGTGGGGACAGCCCCAGCATTTT.

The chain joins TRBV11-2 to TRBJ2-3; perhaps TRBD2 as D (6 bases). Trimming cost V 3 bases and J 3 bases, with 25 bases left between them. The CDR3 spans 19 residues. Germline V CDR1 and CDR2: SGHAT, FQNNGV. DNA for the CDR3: TGTGCCAGCAGCTTCGGGCGGTTGGGTGGCGGGGACCAAACAGATACGCAGTATTTT. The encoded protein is CASSFGRLGGGDQTDTQYF.

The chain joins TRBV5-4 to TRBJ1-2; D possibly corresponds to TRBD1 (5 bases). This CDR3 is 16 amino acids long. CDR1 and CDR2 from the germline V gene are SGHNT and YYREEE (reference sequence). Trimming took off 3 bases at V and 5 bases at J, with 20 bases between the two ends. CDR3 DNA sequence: TGTGCCAGCAGCTCCTCCTCAGGGCAGGGAAGTTATGGCTACACCTTC. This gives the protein CASSSSSGQGSYGYTF.

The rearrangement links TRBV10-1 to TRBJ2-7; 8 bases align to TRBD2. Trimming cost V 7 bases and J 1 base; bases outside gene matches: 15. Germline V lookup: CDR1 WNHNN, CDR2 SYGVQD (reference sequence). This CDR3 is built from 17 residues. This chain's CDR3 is CASKPLGSGVWSYEQYF. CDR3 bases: TGCGCCAGCAAACCCCTGGGTAGCGGGGTCTGGTCCTACGAGCAGTACTTC.

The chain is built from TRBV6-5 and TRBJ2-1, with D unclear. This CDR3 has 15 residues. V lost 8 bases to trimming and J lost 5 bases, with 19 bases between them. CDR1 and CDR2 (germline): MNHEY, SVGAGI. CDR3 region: CASWRPSVSHNEQFF. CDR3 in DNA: TGTGCCAGCTGGCGGCCCTCGGTCAGCCACAATGAGCAGTTCTTC.

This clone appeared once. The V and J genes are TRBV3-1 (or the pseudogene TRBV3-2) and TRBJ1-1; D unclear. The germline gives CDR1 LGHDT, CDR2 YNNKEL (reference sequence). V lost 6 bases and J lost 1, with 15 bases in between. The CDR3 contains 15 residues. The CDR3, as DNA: TGTGCCAGCAGTCCCGGGAAGGGTGGGAACACTGAAGCTTTCTTT. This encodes CASSPGKGGNTEAFF.

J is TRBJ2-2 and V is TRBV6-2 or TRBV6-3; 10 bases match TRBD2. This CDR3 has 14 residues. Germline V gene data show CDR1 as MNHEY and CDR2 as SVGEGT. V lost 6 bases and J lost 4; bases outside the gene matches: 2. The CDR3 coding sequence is TGTGCCAGCAGCGGACTAGCGGTCACCGGGGAGCTGTTTTTT. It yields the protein CASSGLAVTGELFF.

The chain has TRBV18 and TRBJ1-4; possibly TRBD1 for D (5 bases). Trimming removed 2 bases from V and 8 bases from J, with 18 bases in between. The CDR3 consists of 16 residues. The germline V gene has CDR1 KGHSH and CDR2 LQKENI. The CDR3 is CASSPIMTRGTEKLFF. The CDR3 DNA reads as TGTGCCAGCTCACCAATCATGACAAGGGGTACGGAAAAACTGTTTTTT.

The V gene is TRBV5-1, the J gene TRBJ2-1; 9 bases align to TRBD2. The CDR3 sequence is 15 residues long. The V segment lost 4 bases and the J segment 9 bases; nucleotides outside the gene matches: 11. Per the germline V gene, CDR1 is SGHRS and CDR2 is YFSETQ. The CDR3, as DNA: TGCGCCAGCAGCCGGGGGGGACTAGCTGTTATTGAGCAGTTCTTC. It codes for CASSRGGLAVIEQFF.

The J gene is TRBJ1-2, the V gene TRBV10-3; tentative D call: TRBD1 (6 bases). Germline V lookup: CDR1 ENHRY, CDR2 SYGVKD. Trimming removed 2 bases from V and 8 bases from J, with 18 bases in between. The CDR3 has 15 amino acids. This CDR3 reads CAISEGTRDKLGYTF. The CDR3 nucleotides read TGTGCCATCAGTGAGGGTACTAGGGACAAGTTGGGCTACACCTTC.

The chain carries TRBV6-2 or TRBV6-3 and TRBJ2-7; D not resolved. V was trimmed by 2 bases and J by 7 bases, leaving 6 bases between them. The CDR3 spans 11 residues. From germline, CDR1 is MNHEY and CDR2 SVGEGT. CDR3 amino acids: CASSYEPEQYF. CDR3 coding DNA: TGTGCCAGCAGTTACGAGCCTGAGCAGTACTTC.

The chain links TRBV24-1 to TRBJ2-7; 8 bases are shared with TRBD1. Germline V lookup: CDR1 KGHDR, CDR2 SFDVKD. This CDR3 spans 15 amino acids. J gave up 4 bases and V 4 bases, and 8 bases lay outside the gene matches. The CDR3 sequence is CATSDTGQGSYEQYF. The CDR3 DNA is TGTGCCACCAGTGACACCGGACAGGGCTCTTACGAGCAGTACTTC.

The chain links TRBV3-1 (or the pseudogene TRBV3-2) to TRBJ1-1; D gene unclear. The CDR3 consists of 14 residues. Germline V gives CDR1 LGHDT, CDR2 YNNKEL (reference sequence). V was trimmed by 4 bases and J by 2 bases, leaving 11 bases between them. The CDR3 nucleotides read TGTGCCAGCAGCCCAGACTTAGCAAACACTGAAGCTTTCTTT. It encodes CASSPDLANTEAFF.

CDR3 residues: CASSPTPLRGGLLDNEQFF. The DNA of the CDR3 is TGCGCCAGCAGCCCAACTCCCCTCCGGGGGGGCCTGTTAGACAATGAGCAGTTCTTC. The chain is built from TRBV5-1 and TRBJ2-1, with 8 bases aligning to TRBD2. V was clipped by 4 bases and J by 5 bases; unmatched bases: 20. The CDR3 has 19 amino acids. Germline V gene sequence: CDR1 SGHRS, CDR2 YFSETQ.

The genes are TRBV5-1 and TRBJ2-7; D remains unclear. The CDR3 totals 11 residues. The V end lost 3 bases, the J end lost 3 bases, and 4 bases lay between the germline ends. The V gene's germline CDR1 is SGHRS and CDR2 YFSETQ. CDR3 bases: TGCGCCAGCAGCTCCTTCTACGAGCAGTACTTC. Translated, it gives CASSSFYEQYF.